This record looks at one T cell receptor beta chain sequence and its context. Caucasian individuals from Russia who were healthy and aged about 6 to 95 acted as donors. This sample is drawn from a study of blood T cells in healthy people across ages. Background on the study: Through template switching, about one barcoded beta molecule was captured per two T cells, as measured in model experiments.

Alongside a J-beta primer mix, a sample-barcoded 5' primer served in a second PCR lasting about 6 to 12 cycles. TCRdb re-called the 5' RACE reads with MiXCR, one entry per CDR3 protein. The sample includes some 370,000 distinct CDR3 sequences, approximately 51% of them seen just once. The source is a man in his sixties in good health. Sample: blood.

CDR3 DNA: TGCGCCAGCAGTGTCACCCAGCCAACAGATACGCAGTATTTT. This translates into CASSVTQPTDTQYF. The chain employs TRBV10-1 and TRBJ2-3; D not resolved. The CDR3 runs to 14 residues. Per the germline V gene, CDR1 is WNHNN and CDR2 is SYGVQD (reference sequence). Trimming removed 4 bases at V and 3 bases at J, with 11 bases between.